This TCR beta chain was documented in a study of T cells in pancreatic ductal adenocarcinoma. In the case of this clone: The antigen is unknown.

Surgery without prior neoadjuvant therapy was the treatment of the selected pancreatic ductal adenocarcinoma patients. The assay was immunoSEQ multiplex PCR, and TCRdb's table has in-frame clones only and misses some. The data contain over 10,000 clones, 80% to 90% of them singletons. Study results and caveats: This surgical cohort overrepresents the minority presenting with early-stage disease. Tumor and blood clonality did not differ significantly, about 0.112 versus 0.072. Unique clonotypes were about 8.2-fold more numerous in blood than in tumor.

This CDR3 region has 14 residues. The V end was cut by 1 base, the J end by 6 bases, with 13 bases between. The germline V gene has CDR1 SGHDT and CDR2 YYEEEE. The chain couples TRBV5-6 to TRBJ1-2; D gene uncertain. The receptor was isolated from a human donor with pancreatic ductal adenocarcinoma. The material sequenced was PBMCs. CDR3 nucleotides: TGTGCCAGCAGCTTGATTCTGGCGGCCGATGGCTACACCTTC. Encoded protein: CASSLILAADGYTF.